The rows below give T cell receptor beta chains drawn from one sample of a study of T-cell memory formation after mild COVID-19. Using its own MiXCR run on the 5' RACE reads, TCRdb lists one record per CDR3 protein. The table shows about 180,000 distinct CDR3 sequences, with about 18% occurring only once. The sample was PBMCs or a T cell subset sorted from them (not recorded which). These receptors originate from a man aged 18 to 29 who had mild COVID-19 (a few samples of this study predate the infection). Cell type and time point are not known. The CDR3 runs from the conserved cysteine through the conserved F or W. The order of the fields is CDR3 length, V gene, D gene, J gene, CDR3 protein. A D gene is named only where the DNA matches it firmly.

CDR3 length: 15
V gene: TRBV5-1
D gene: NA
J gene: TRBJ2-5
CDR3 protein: CASSLFLPTQETQYF

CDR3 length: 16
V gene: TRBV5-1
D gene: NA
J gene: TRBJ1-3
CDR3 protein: CASSLGSAASGNTIYF

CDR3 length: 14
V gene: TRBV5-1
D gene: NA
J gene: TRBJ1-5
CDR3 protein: CASSLLGEGQPQHF

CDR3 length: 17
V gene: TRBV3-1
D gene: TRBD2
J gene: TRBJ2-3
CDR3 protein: CASSPRETAGGLDTQYF

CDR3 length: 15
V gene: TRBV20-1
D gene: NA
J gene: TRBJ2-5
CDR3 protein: CSALKSRGGPETQYF

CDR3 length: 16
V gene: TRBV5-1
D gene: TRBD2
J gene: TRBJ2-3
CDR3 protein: CASSLAASGGTDTQYF

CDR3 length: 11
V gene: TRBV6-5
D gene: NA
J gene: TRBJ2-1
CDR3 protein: CASTSGSEQFF

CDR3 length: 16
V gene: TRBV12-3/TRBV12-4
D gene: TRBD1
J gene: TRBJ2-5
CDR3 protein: CASSLVGQGAGETQYF

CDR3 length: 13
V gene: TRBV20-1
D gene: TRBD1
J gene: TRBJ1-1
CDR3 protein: CSANRGMNTEAFF

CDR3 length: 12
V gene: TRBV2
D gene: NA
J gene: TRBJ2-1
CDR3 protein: CASGRVYNEQFF

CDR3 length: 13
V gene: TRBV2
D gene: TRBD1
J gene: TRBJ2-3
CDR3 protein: CASLGQGTDTQYF

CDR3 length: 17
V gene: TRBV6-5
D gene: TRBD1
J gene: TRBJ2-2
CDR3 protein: CASSYSGTGEGTGELFF

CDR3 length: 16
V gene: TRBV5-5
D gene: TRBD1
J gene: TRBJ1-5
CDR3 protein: CASSLDRGYSNQPQHF